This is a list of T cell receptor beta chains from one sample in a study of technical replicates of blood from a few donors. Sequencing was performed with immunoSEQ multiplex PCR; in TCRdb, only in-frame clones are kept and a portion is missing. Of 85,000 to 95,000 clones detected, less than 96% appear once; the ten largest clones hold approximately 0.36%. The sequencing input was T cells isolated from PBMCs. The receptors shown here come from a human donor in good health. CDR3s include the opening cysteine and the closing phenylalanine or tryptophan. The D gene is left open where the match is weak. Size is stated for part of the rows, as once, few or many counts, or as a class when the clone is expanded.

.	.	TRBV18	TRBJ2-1	CASSPSGFDNEQFF	TGTGCCAGCTCACCTTCGGGGTTCGACAATGAGCAGTTCTTC
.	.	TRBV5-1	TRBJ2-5	CASSLVGETQYF	TGCGCCAGCAGCTTGGTCGGAGAGACCCAGTACTTC
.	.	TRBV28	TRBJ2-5	CASSFGGAKETQYF	TGTGCCAGCAGTTTCGGAGGGGCCAAAGAGACCCAGTACTTC
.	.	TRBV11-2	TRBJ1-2	CASSPTRGAASYGYTF	TGTGCCAGCAGCCCGACCAGGGGCGCAGCGAGCTATGGCTACACCTTC
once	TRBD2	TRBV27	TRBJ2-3	CASNELAGETDTQYF	TGTGCCAGCAACGAACTAGCGGGAGAGACAGATACGCAGTATTTT
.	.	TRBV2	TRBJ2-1	CASSELAEGVYNEQFF	TGTGCCAGCAGTGAGTTAGCGGAAGGGGTCTACAATGAGCAGTTCTTC
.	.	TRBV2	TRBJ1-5	CASSEAGLGDYQPQHF	TGTGCCAGCAGTGAAGCGGGACTAGGGGATTATCAGCCCCAGCATTTT
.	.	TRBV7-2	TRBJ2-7	CASSLGPTRDF	TGTGCCAGCAGCTTAGGGCCAACCCGGGATTTC
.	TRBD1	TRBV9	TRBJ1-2	CASSARTGVYGYTF	TGTGCCAGCAGCGCCCGGACAGGAGTCTATGGCTACACCTTC
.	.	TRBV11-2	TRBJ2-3	CASSPGTLLDTQYF	TGTGCCAGCAGCCCAGGGACTCTTTTAGATACGCAGTATTTT
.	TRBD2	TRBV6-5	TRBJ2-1	CASEGAGNNEQFF	TGTGCCAGCGAAGGAGCGGGAAACAATGAGCAGTTCTTC
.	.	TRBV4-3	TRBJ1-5	CASSQDGRDNQPQHF	TGCGCCAGCAGCCAAGATGGCAGGGACAATCAGCCCCAGCATTTT
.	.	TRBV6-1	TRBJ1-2	CASSETGLQNIYGYTF	TGTGCCAGCAGTGAGACGGGACTGCAGAATATCTATGGCTACACCTTC
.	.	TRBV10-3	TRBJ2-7	CAISEIGYYEQYF	TGTGCCATCAGTGAGATCGGGTACTACGAGCAGTACTTC
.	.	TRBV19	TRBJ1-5	CASSMTEGNQPQHF	TGTGCCAGTAGTATGACAGAGGGCAATCAGCCCCAGCATTTT
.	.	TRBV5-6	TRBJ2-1	CASSFSVVVFEQFF	TGTGCCAGCAGCTTTTCGGTCGTAGTTTTTGAGCAGTTCTTC
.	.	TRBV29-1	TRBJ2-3	CSVDGGDTQYF	TGCAGCGTTGACGGTGGAGATACGCAGTATTTT
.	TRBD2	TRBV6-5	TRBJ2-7	CASSYYASGYEQYF	TGTGCCAGCAGTTACTACGCTAGCGGGTACGAGCAGTACTTC
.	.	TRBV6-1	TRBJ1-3	CASSEFPGNSGNTIYF	TGTGCCAGCAGTGAATTTCCAGGCAACTCTGGAAACACCATATATTTT
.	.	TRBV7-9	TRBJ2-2	CASRPAGLRANTGELFF	TGTGCCAGCAGGCCCGCTGGCTTGCGGGCCAACACCGGGGAGCTGTTTTTT
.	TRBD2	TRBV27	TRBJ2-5	CASRLANKYQETQYF	TGTGCCAGTAGACTAGCGAATAAGTACCAAGAGACCCAGTACTTC